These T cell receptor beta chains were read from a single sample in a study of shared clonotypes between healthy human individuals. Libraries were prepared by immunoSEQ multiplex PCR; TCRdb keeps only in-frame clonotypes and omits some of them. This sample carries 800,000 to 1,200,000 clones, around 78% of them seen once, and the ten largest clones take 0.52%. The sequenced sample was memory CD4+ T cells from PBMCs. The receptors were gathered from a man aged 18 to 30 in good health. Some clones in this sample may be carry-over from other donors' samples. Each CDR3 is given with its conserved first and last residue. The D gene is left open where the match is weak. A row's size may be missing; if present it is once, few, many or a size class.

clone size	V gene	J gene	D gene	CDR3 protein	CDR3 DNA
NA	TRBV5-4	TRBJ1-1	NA	CASSWGGVRAEAFF	TGTGCCAGCAGCTGGGGGGGAGTGAGAGCTGAAGCTTTCTTT
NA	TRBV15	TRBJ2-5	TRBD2	CATSREQGGETQYF	TGTGCCACCAGCAGAGAGCAGGGAGGGGAGACCCAGTACTTC
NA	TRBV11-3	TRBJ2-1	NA	CASSLRLVGEQFF	TGTGCCAGCAGCCTCCGATTAGTGGGTGAGCAGTTCTTC
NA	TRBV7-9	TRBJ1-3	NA	CASSLGSSGNTIYF	TGTGCCAGCAGCTTAGGGAGCTCTGGAAACACCATATATTTT
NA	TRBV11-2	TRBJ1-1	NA	CASSLDRRGSRAHEAFF	TGTGCCAGCAGCTTAGACCGGCGGGGCAGCCGGGCTCATGAAGCTTTCTTT
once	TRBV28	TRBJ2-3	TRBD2	CASSFRASGAWGTQYF	TGTGCCAGCAGTTTTAGGGCTAGCGGGGCCTGGGGTACGCAGTATTTT
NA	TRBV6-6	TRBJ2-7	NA	CASSYGGARIDEQYF	TGTGCCAGCAGTTACGGGGGCGCACGAATCGACGAGCAGTACTTC
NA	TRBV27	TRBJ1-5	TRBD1	CASSSYGTGVRNQPQHF	TGTGCCAGCAGTTCGTACGGGACAGGGGTTCGCAATCAGCCCCAGCATTTT
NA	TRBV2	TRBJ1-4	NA	CASEDWGKLFF	TGTGCCAGCGAAGACTGGGGGAAACTGTTTTTT
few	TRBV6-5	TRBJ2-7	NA	CASSYSFRSSYEQYF	TGTGCCAGCAGTTACTCGTTTCGAAGCTCCTACGAGCAGTACTTC
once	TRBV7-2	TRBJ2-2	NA	CASSLLGPTSPGELFF	TGTGCCAGCAGCTTATTGGGGCCAACGAGCCCCGGGGAGCTGTTTTTT
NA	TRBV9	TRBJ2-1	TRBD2	CASSERSGTSYNEQFF	TGTGCCAGCAGCGAACGGTCCGGGACTAGTTACAATGAGCAGTTCTTC
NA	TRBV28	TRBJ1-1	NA	CASSLISSFGEAFF	TGTGCCAGCAGTTTAATATCATCCTTTGGTGAAGCTTTCTTT
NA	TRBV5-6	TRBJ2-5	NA	CASSPPGGRTRETQYF	TGTGCCAGCAGCCCGCCGGGGGGCAGAACCCGGGAGACCCAGTACTTC
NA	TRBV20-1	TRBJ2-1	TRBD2	CSAWGGNLQFF	TGCAGTGCTTGGGGGGGGAATCTGCAGTTCTTC
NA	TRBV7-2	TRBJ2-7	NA	CASALRGYTYEQYF	TGTGCCAGCGCCCTGAGGGGCTATACCTACGAGCAGTACTTC
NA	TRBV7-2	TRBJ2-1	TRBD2	CASSNGPSGSGEQFF	TGTGCCAGCAGCAACGGGCCTAGCGGGAGTGGTGAGCAGTTCTTC
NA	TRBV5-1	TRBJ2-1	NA	CASSLDTGGGYNEQFF	TGCGCCAGCAGCTTGGACACAGGGGGAGGGTACAATGAGCAGTTCTTC
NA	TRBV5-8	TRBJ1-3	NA	CASSPKGPRGLGNTIYF	TGTGCCAGCAGCCCCAAGGGCCCGCGGGGGCTCGGAAACACCATATATTTT
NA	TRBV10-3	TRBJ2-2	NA	CAIGSSENTGELFF	TGTGCCATCGGGTCTAGCGAGAACACCGGGGAGCTGTTTTTT
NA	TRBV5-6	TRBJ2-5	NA	CASSLETGTETQYF	TGTGCCAGCAGCTTGGAAACGGGAACAGAGACCCAGTACTTC
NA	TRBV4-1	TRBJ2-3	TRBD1	CASSRITGTGGGSTDTQYF	TGCGCCAGCAGCCGAATAACCGGGACAGGGGGCGGAAGCACAGATACGCAGTATTTT
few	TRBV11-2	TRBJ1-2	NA	CASSLGGTNYGYTF	TGTGCCAGCAGTTTAGGGGGGACTAACTATGGCTACACCTTC
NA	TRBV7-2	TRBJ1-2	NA	CASSSRAGAYGYTF	TGTGCCAGCAGCTCCCGTGCGGGAGCCTATGGCTACACCTTC
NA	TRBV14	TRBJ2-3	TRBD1	CASSHRTGTGSTDTQYF	TGTGCCAGCAGCCACCGAACCGGGACAGGGAGCACAGATACGCAGTATTTT
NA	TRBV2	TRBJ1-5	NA	CASSSYWTGRNQPQHF	TGTGCCAGCAGTAGTTACTGGACCGGCAGGAATCAGCCCCAGCATTTT
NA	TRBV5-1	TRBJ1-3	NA	CASSLGQGSFSGNTIYF	TGCGCCAGCAGCTTGGGGCAGGGTTCTTTCTCTGGAAACACCATATATTTT
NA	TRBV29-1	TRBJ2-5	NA	CSVVRGGETQYF	TGCAGCGTTGTCAGGGGCGGGGAGACCCAGTACTTC
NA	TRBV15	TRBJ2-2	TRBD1	CATSKDRGLAGELFF	TGTGCCACCAGCAAAGACAGGGGGCTAGCCGGGGAGCTGTTTTTT
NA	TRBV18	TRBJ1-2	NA	CASSPRGGGYGYTF	TGTGCCAGCTCACCGAGAGGCGGTGGCTATGGCTACACCTTC
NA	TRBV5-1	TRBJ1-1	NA	CASSLDVVNTEAFF	TGCGCCAGCTCTCTGGACGTGGTGAACACTGAAGCTTTCTTT
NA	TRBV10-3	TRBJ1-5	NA	CAIGGNNRQQPQHF	TGTGCCATCGGGGGGAACAATAGGCAGCAGCCCCAGCATTTT
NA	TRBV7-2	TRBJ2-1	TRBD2	CASSLMGLAGGPGNEQFF	TGTGCCAGCAGCTTAATGGGACTAGCGGGAGGGCCGGGGAACGAGCAGTTCTTC
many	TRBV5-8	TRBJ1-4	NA	CASSVIGTPGKLFF	TGTGCCAGCAGCGTGATAGGGACCCCCGGGAAACTGTTTTTT
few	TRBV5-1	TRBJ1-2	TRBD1	CASTSDPGQGGYGYTF	TGCGCCAGCACTTCGGACCCGGGACAGGGAGGGTATGGCTACACCTTC
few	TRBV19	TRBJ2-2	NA	CASWGRSRTGELFF	TGTGCCAGTTGGGGCCGGAGTAGGACCGGGGAGCTGTTTTTT
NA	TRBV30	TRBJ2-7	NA	CAWGTNHEQYF	TGTGCCTGGGGGACAAACCACGAGCAGTACTTC
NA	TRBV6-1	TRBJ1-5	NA	CASRNRDGYNQPQHF	TGTGCCAGCAGAAACCGGGACGGGTACAATCAGCCCCAGCATTTT
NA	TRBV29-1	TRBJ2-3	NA	CSVPRVRDTQYF	TGCAGCGTACCGAGAGTGAGGGATACGCAGTATTTT
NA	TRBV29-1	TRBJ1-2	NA	CSVDTYVDGGGGYTF	TGCAGCGTTGACACATACGTGGACGGAGGGGGTGGCTACACCTTC
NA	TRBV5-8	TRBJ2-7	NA	CASSPGVSSYEQYF	TGTGCCAGCAGCCCCGGGGTTAGCTCCTACGAGCAGTACTTC
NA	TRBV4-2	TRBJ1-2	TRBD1	CASSQPQDRGDGYTF	TGTGCCAGCAGCCAACCTCAGGACAGGGGTGATGGCTACACCTTC
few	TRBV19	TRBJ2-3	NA	CASSIDGRYTDTQYF	TGTGCCAGTAGTATAGACGGCCGGTACACAGATACGCAGTATTTT